This TCR beta chain comes out of a study of regulatory T cells in long-lasting Graves disease (dated by TCRdb to about 2021). As for the study more broadly: Newly diagnosed Graves' disease patients had taken antithyroid drugs for less than 3 months. This study used TCR sequencing and RNA sequencing of peripheral blood to compare persistent Graves' disease patients against newly diagnosed Graves' disease patients. A total of some 35 samples underwent TCR sequencing: about 13 from persistent and about 20 from newly diagnosed Graves' disease patients. The study took place in China and was registered as a clinical trial.

The V and J ends are trimmed by 7 bases and 7 bases, leaving 9 bases between them. CDR1 and CDR2, looked up from the germline V gene, are KGHDR and SFDVKD. The CDR3, cysteine through phenylalanine, is 11 amino acids long. Only CDR3 DNA remains: 33 bases, in frame from the first base. Read against the paper, the sample's time point label means: newly diagnosed GD, antithyroid drugs for less than 3 months. For both TCR sequencing and RNA sequencing, RNA was extracted from PBMCs using TRIzol. The diagnosis of Graves' disease followed American Thyroid Association guidelines. Recruitment of patients was carried out at an endocrinology department in Xi'an, China. From each patient, around 9.3 milliliters of peripheral blood was collected into an EDTA anticoagulant tube. Ficoll Paque Plus density gradient separation was used to isolate PBMCs, and no further T cell sorting was done. An Agilent 2100 Bioanalyzer and agarose gel were used to check RNA quality, and a NanoDrop 2000 was used to measure RNA concentration.

Broad study findings and their caveats: Persistent disease showed preferential use of TRBV28, TRBJ1-2 and TRBJ2-5, whereas newly diagnosed disease favored TRBV20-1 and TRBJ2-1. Only peripheral blood was studied, because thyroid tissue, the primary lesion, was inaccessible. Persistent patients shared more public clonotypes among themselves (2,741) than newly diagnosed patients did (over 950). Compared with newly diagnosed patients, persistent Graves' disease patients had lower TCR Shannon entropy and fewer highly expanded clones, which suggests clonal expansion. Sequencing and analysis were restricted to the TCR beta chain. The authors noted that the small sample size was a limitation that may lower accuracy.

Library preparation employed multiplex PCR. Sequencing took place on an Illumina HiSeq 4000. iRepertoire HTBI primers and Arm-PCR amplification of CDR3 regions were used to construct TCR beta libraries. Before sequencing, the PCR products underwent gel purification. Per the original workflow: Gene usage analysis of CDR3 amino acid clonotypes relied on the 62 TRBV and about 15 TRBJ segments identified across samples. Filtered high-quality paired reads were merged into contigs using COPE and FqMerger. BLAST was used to align contigs to IMGT TRBV, TRBD and TRBJ reference genes, with CDR3 defined following IMGT. Highly expanded clones were defined as clonotypes with a frequency above 0.1%. Shannon entropy was used to measure repertoire diversity, and the Gini coefficient was used to measure V-J evenness. Public clonotypes were defined as clonotypes shared by more than one individual. The public reads were reanalyzed by TCRdb: fastp trimming at Q25, MiXCR alignment, in-frame beta chains only. Rows are unified per CDR3 protein, each entry keeping the most common DNA and genes. None of the V and J calls come from the authors' own analysis; TCRdb made them. The table for this sample lists about 440,000 distinct CDR3 sequences; about 15% of them were counted only once. About 10% of the sample rests with the top ten.

This clonotype was seen many times. Its antigen target is currently unknown. Base qualities are missing; no much larger clone stands one base away. These data were also reused for a study on T cells in Graves' hyperthyroidism and ophthalmopathy. As noted in the second study: Stable Graves' hyperthyroidism was defined as the absence of progression to ophthalmopathy over 18 months of follow-up. Hyperthyroidism patients were newly diagnosed, had a disease duration of under 2 months, and were aged 18 to 65 years. The study excluded patients with uncontrolled infections, other autoimmune diseases, pregnancy or lactation. Diagnoses were based on clinical symptoms, serum thyroxine and TRAb, thyroid ultrasound and orbital computed tomography. A first-round RT-PCR of the TCR CDR3 used the HTBI primer set with the Qiagen OneStep RT-PCR kit. Blood samples also contained most of the expanded thyroid clonotypes (frequency above 0.001), which suggests that blood repertoires may reflect thyroid immune responses. A 13 V-J signature model separated ophthalmopathy from stable hyperthyroidism, with 87.88% sensitivity and roughly 82% specificity in cross-validation and 80%/75% in testing. In validation, the model predicted progression to ophthalmopathy a median of about 5.9 months before onset, with about 71% sensitivity and more than 72% specificity. TCR V-J signatures able to tell the groups apart were searched for in a discovery cohort of about a hundred patients, of whom approximately 40 had Graves' ophthalmopathy and under 65 had stable Graves' hyperthyroidism. Prospective prediction of ophthalmopathy was tested in an independent validation cohort of about 19 hyperthyroidism patients and 17 patients who later progressed to ophthalmopathy. For training and testing, the roughly 97 patients in the discovery cohort were randomly divided in a 7:3 ratio. The study also compared thyroid tissue and blood T-cell repertoires from about six Graves' hyperthyroidism patients. Following sampling, methimazole starting at 30 mg daily was given to hyperthyroidism patients, and high-dose intravenous methylprednisolone was given to ophthalmopathy patients. Libraries were constructed in a second round of multiplex PCR, after which size selection and purification were performed. The libraries were sequenced on an Illumina HiSeq2000 using paired-end 100 bp reads. SOAPnuke was used to process the raw data, throwing out any read that contained adapters or uncalled bases, had a mean Phred below 15, or lacked an exact constant-primer or identifier match. High-quality paired reads were merged using COPE v1.2.5, and each unique nucleotide sequence was defined as a clonotype. MiTCR v1.1 was used to align the clonotypes against IMGT TRBV, TRBD and TRBJ reference segments. The analysis was restricted to V-J combinations with a frequency above 0.0001, which together covered about 99% of the repertoires. A TCS score was defined as the ratio of F50 (clonal expansion) to E x V (chaos), with BLOSUM62-based TCRdist applied between CDR3 peptides within each V-J. Welch's t-statistics and random forest reduced 500 to 550 V-J features to around 14, which were used in a naive Bayes classifier (R e1071). Sample size was not statistically predetermined, and investigators were not blinded to group allocation. TCR Vbeta CDR3 sequencing of approximately 140 peripheral blood samples (roughly 41 ophthalmopathy, some 75 hyperthyroidism and roughly 17 progressor patients) is reported in the paper.

This receptor chain uses TRBV24-1 and TRBJ1-1, with the D gene call left open. The sequence was collected from a woman aged 25-40 years with Graves disease. Donor details come from another sample of the same person, matched by shared clones. The sequenced sample was peripheral blood mononuclear cells (PBMCs), obtained at new diagnosis, from a patient treated with antithyroid drugs. The DNA sequence reads TGTGCCACCAGGCAAGGAGATGAAGCTTTCTTT. It is translated as CATRQGDEAFF.